This TCR beta chain stems from a study of response to subunit inactivated influenza vaccine. Losses at the gene ends were 0 bases for V and 3 bases for J; bases not matched to a gene: 5. The CDR3 covers 16 residues. From germline, CDR1 is SGHRS and CDR2 YFSETQ. Via MiXCR, TCRdb re-called the RT-PCR reads, giving one row per CDR3 protein. In the table there are about 540,000 distinct CDR3 sequences, roughly 23% of which are singletons. This same sample was also part of a study on T cells expressing NK-cell markers. That investigation notes: UMIs were included in TCR beta cDNA generated by 5'RACE template switching.

The rearrangement links TRBV5-1 to TRBJ2-3; 9 bases line up with TRBD1. The source of this sequence is a man aged 50 to 59 who received an inactivated influenza vaccine. Sequencing used CD4+ T cells sorted from PBMCs, obtained approximately 12 days after vaccination. CDR3 residues: CASSLAGTGRTDTQYF. In DNA, the CDR3 is TGCGCCAGCAGCTTGGCCGGGACAGGGAGGACAGATACGCAGTATTTT.